One and the same sample provided the 18 T cell receptor beta chains below, sequenced in a study of shared clonotypes between healthy human individuals. Libraries were prepared by immunoSEQ multiplex PCR; TCRdb keeps only in-frame clonotypes and omits some of them. The table records over a million clones, 96% of them present only once. The sequencing input was naive CD4+ T cells sorted from blood. Subset indicated: CD45RA+ positively selected. These receptors all stem from a man aged 30 to 39 in good health.

The V call is TRBV9, the J call TRBJ2-3; no firm D call. V was pared by 4 bases and J by 2 bases, with 14 bases between. Germline V gene lookup returns CDR1 SGDLS and CDR2 YYNGEE. The CDR3 has 15 residues. CDR3 DNA: TGTGCCAGCAGCCCAGGCGCGATCTCCACAGATACGCAGTATTTT. Translation gives CASSPGAISTDTQYF.

The genes are TRBV4-1 and TRBJ2-3; D is possibly TRBD2 (5 bases). The CDR3 is 13 amino acids. V lost 5 bases and J lost 4, with 10 bases in between. Germline-derived CDR1 and CDR2 are MGHRA and YSYEKL. The CDR3 bases are TGCGCCAGCAGCGGACTCCCCGCAGATACGCAGTATTTT. This codes for CASSGLPADTQYF.

This chain uses TRBV2 with TRBJ2-1, with TRBD1 as a possible D gene (5 bases). Trimming removed 3 bases at V and 3 bases at J, with 12 bases between. From germline, CDR1 is SNHLY and CDR2 FYNNEI. CDR3 size: 15 residues. The CDR3 coding sequence is TGTGCCAGCAGTGATCGGCAGGGCCACTACAATGAGCAGTTCTTC. Protein product: CASSDRQGHYNEQFF.

This CDR3 reads CATKKLADYNEQFF. CDR3 nucleotides: TGTGCCACCAAAAAGCTAGCGGATTACAATGAGCAGTTCTTC. The chain carries TRBV15 and TRBJ2-1; 7 bases align to TRBD2. Losses at the gene ends were 7 bases for V and 4 bases for J; bases not matched to a gene: 7. Germline assignment: CDR1 LNHNV and CDR2 YYDKDF (reference sequence). The CDR3 is made up of 14 amino acids.

The CDR3 region has the DNA TGTGCCAGCAGAGACAGGGCCCTTAATCTCTACGAGCAGTACTTC. Its protein is CASRDRALNLYEQYF. V is TRBV6-1 and J is TRBJ2-7, with TRBD1 matching 7 bases. Germline loops: CDR1 MNHNS, CDR2 SASEGT. Trimming cost V 6 bases and J 3 bases; bases outside gene matches: 11. The CDR3 has 15 amino acids.

The V and J genes are TRBV7-9 and TRBJ2-1; 10 positions match TRBD2. Per the germline V gene, CDR1 is SEHNR and CDR2 is FQNEAQ (reference sequence). Trimming removed 5 bases from V and 7 bases from J; junction bases left unmatched: 14. CDR3 length: 17 residues. The CDR3 loop is CASSPAGWASGSNEQFF. The CDR3, as DNA: TGTGCCAGCAGCCCCGCCGGGTGGGCTAGCGGGAGTAATGAGCAGTTCTTC. Drawing the rest from reference TRBV7-9 and TRBJ2-1, the complete variable domain is DTGVSQNPRHKITKRGQNVTFRCDPISEHNRLYWYRQTLGQGPEFLTYFQNEAQLEKSRLLSDRFSAERPKGSFSTLEIQRTEQGDSAMYLCASSPAGWASGSNEQFFGPGTRLTVL.

V usage is TRBV2 and J usage is TRBJ1-5; D call uncertain. Germline CDR1 SNHLY, CDR2 FYNNEI. The CDR3 is made up of 14 amino acids. Trimming cost V 3 bases and J 0 bases, with 6 bases left between them. CDR3 bases: TGTGCCAGCAGTGACATTGATAGCAATCAGCCCCAGCATTTT. It encodes CASSDIDSNQPQHF.

The chain links TRBV30 to TRBJ2-5, with TRBD2 as a possible D gene (7 bases). Trimming left V 3 bases short and J 5 bases short, with 22 bases between. The CDR3 spans 16 residues. Germline V gene sequence: CDR1 GTSNPN, CDR2 SVGIG (reference sequence). Here the CDR3 reads CAWSHRGARVGETQYF. CDR3 bases: TGTGCCTGGAGCCATCGGGGGGCGCGAGTGGGGGAGACCCAGTACTTC.

This chain uses TRBV28 with TRBJ2-1, with D possibly being TRBD2 (6 bases). The CDR3 consists of 17 residues. Trimming took 4 bases from V and 0 from J, leaving 16 bases between them. Germline V gene lookup returns CDR1 MDHEN and CDR2 SYDVKM. CDR3 amino acids: CASSSPSSGSSYNEQFF. The CDR3 nucleotides read TGTGCCAGCAGTTCCCCGAGTAGCGGCAGCTCCTACAATGAGCAGTTCTTC. Together with reference TRBV28 and TRBJ2-1, the CDR3 gives the full variable domain: DVKVTQSSRYLVKRTGEKVFLECVQDMDHENMFWYRQDPGLGLRLIYFSYDVKMKEKGDIPEGYSVSREKKERFSLILESASTNQTSMYLCASSSPSSGSSYNEQFFGPGTRLTVL.

This clone was seen once. V gene TRBV5-1 combines with J gene TRBJ1-4; no definite D call. CDR3 length: 15 amino acids. Germline CDR1 SGHRS, CDR2 YFSETQ. Trimming shortened V by 1 base and J by 4 bases, and 11 bases separated the two germline ends. CDR3: CASSLTPNGNEKLFF. The CDR3 bases are TGCGCCAGCAGCTTGACACCCAACGGTAATGAAAAACTGTTTTTT.

The chain links TRBV7-2 to TRBJ2-1; no definite D call. This CDR3 is 15 amino acids long. Trimming cost V 1 base and J 0 bases, with 7 bases left between them. Per the germline V gene, CDR1 is SGHTA and CDR2 is FQGNSA. Written as DNA, the CDR3 is TGTGCCAGCAGCTTAGTTTTCCGCTCCTACAATGAGCAGTTCTTC. The encoded protein is CASSLVFRSYNEQFF.

CDR3 coding DNA: TGCGCCAGCAGCTTAACGACTAGCGGAGAGACCCAGTACTTC. This sequence encodes CASSLTTSGETQYF. This sequence joins TRBV5-1 and TRBJ2-5, with TRBD2 matching over 9 bases. The CDR3 has 14 amino acids. The trim removed 2 bases at V and 4 bases at J, leaving 3 bases unmatched. Germline V gene sequence: CDR1 SGHRS, CDR2 YFSETQ.

The chain combines TRBV6-1 with TRBJ2-7; 7 positions agree with TRBD1. This CDR3 spans 14 amino acids. Losses at the gene ends were 8 bases for V and 3 bases for J; bases not matched to a gene: 10. Germline V lookup: CDR1 MNHNS, CDR2 SASEGT. The CDR3, as DNA: TGTGCCAGCCTGAACAGGGGTTTAGGCTACGAGCAGTACTTC. Translation gives CASLNRGLGYEQYF.

This chain links TRBV11-3 with TRBJ1-2; TRBD1 is a possible D gene (6 bases). The V gene lost 5 bases and the J gene lost 2 bases, with 9 bases spanning the gap. Germline values: CDR1 SGHNT, CDR2 YENEEA. The CDR3 totals 13 residues. CDR3 in amino acids: CASSHTGNYGYTF. In DNA, the CDR3 is TGTGCCAGCAGCCACACAGGGAACTATGGCTACACCTTC. Based on the CDR3 plus reference TRBV11-3 and TRBJ1-2, the full variable domain is EAGVVQSPRYKIIEKKQPVAFWCNPISGHNTLYWYLQNLGQGPELLIRYENEEAVDDSQLPKDRFSAERLKGVDSTLKIQPAELGDSAVYLCASSHTGNYGYTFGSGTRLTVV.

The chain combines TRBV7-2 with TRBJ2-7; the match to TRBD1 covers 10 bases. Germline V gene data show CDR1 as SGHTA and CDR2 as FQGNSA. The V and J ends lost 3 bases and 3 bases, in that order; junction bases with no gene match: 2. The CDR3 covers 14 residues. This CDR3 reads CASSFRTGGYEQYF. The CDR3 DNA follows: TGTGCCAGCAGCTTCCGGACAGGGGGCTACGAGCAGTACTTC.

V is TRBV10-3 and J is TRBJ2-1; 8 nucleotides match TRBD1. The V segment lost 2 bases and the J segment 8 bases; nucleotides outside the gene matches: 8. Germline assignment: CDR1 ENHRY and CDR2 SYGVKD. The CDR3 is 15 residues long. The CDR3 DNA follows: TGTGCCATCAGTGAGGTGTCAGGGGGCGTCGATGAGCAGTTCTTC. It is translated as CAISEVSGGVDEQFF.

This chain connects TRBV11-2 to TRBJ1-5; D is ambiguous. The CDR3 has 14 amino acids. The germline gives CDR1 SGHAT, CDR2 FQNNGV. V gave up 2 bases and J gave up 4 bases, with 9 bases separating them. The CDR3 DNA reads TGTGCCAGCAGCTTACTTTGGGGAAATCAGCCCCAGCATTTT. Its protein is CASSLLWGNQPQHF.

This rearrangement joins TRBV30 to TRBJ2-7, with D possibly being TRBD2 (5 bases). This CDR3 region has 10 residues. Germline CDR1 GTSNPN, CDR2 SVGIG (reference sequence). Written as DNA, the CDR3 is TGTAGTGTGGGAGCCTACGAGCAGTACTTC. Residues: CSVGAYEQYF.